One sample yielded the 30 T cell receptor beta chains listed below, sequenced in a study of T cell responses to AZD1222 COVID-19 vaccine. Clones were sequenced by immunoSEQ multiplex PCR, and TCRdb holds only the in-frame ones, with some missing. The sample yields about 99,000 clones, roughly 90% seen once. The sequencing used peripheral blood, collected 28 days after the second AZD1222 dose. These receptors were taken from an adult who received the AZD1222 COVID-19 vaccine.

This sequence joins TRBV28 and TRBJ2-3; 8 bases map to TRBD2. The CDR3 spans 15 residues. J lost 2 bases, V lost 6 bases, and 7 bases had no gene match. The germline V gene encodes CDR1 MDHEN and CDR2 SYDVKM. The chain's CDR3 is CASSPLAGVTDTQYF. In DNA form, the CDR3 reads TGTGCCAGCAGCCCCCTAGCGGGCGTCACAGATACGCAGTATTTT.

About this clone: Germline is not matched at one junction end, which may reflect a read error. The V call is TRBV3-1 (or the pseudogene TRBV3-2), the J call TRBJ2-3, with no clear D. The CDR3 is made up of 13 amino acids. Germline V gives CDR1 LGHDT, CDR2 YNNKEL (reference sequence). The CDR3 spells CASSHSGADAQYF. CDR3 nucleotide sequence: TGTGCCAGCAGCCATTCGGGCGCAGATGCGCAGTATTTT.

The chain joins TRBV28 to TRBJ2-2; D gene ambiguous. CDR1 and CDR2 (germline): MDHEN, SYDVKM. The CDR3 has 17 residues. V lost 2 bases and J 0 bases, leaving 13 bases between the germline ends. The CDR3 region is CASSLLPAGTNTGELFF. DNA of the CDR3: TGTGCCAGCAGTTTACTTCCGGCAGGCACGAACACCGGGGAGCTGTTTTTT. The full variable domain, rest sourced from reference TRBV28 and TRBJ2-2, is DVKVTQSSRYLVKRTGEKVFLECVQDMDHENMFWYRQDPGLGLRLIYFSYDVKMKEKGDIPEGYSVSREKKERFSLILESASTNQTSMYLCASSLLPAGTNTGELFFGEGSRLTVL.

The rearrangement joins TRBV5-6 to TRBJ2-7; D remains ambiguous. Germline V gene data show CDR1 as SGHDT and CDR2 as YYEEEE. The ends were cut back, 4 bases at V and 2 bases at J, with 10 bases in the middle. The CDR3 extends over 13 amino acids. CDR3 in amino acids: CASSKYNTYEQYF. The CDR3, as DNA: TGTGCCAGCAGCAAGTACAATACCTACGAGCAGTACTTC.

The CDR3 region has the DNA TGCAGCGTTGGACCAGGAGGCTCCTACGAGCAGTACTTC. This translates into CSVGPGGSYEQYF. The chain links TRBV29-1 to TRBJ2-7; maybe TRBD2 (5 bases). This CDR3 comprises 13 residues. V was shortened by 4 bases and J by 0 bases, with 10 bases between the two germline ends. The germline V gene has CDR1 SQVTM and CDR2 ANQGSEA.

This rearrangement joins TRBV15 to TRBJ1-1, with unresolved D. Germline CDR1 reads LNHNV; CDR2 reads YYDKDF (reference sequence). Trimming left V 0 bases short and J 5 bases short, with 7 bases between. There are 13 residues in the CDR3. CDR3 sequence reads: CATSRDRFTEAFF. For the CDR3, the DNA is TGTGCCACCAGCAGAGATCGGTTTACTGAAGCTTTCTTT. Full variable domain (outside the CDR3, taken from reference TRBV15 and TRBJ1-1): DAMVIQNPRYQVTQFGKPVTLSCSQTLNHNVMYWYQQKSSQAPKLLFHYYDKDFNNEADTPDNFQSRRPNTSFCFLDIRSPGLGDTAMYLCATSRDRFTEAFFGQGTRLTVV.

The count of this clone is one. The rearrangement joins TRBV3-1 (or the pseudogene TRBV3-2) to TRBJ2-1, with 9 bases identical to TRBD1. V trimming: 6 bases; J trimming: 7 bases; junction bases outside the gene matches: 7. The CDR3 covers 14 residues. Germline V CDR1 and CDR2: LGHDT, YNNKEL (reference sequence). CDR3: CASSPGTGSNEQFF. The CDR3 nucleotides read TGTGCCAGCAGTCCCGGGACAGGGAGTAATGAGCAGTTCTTC.

The V call is TRBV6-6, the J call TRBJ2-7; a possible D gene is TRBD1 (6 bases). This CDR3 spans 13 amino acids. The germline V and J ends were trimmed by 6 bases and 2 bases, with 11 bases remaining between them. Germline-derived CDR1 and CDR2 are MNHNY and SVGAGI (reference sequence). The CDR3 loop reads CASSPGQTYEQYF. The CDR3 DNA reads as TGTGCCAGCAGCCCCGGACAGACCTACGAGCAGTACTTC.

This chain connects TRBV30 to TRBJ1-2; no definite D call. V shed 5 bases and J shed 4 bases, with 8 bases lying between them. CDR1 and CDR2 (germline): GTSNPN, SVGIG (reference sequence). CDR3 size: 11 residues. CDR3 sequence reads: CAWSDRYGYTF. The DNA of the CDR3 is TGTGCCTGGTCCGACCGCTATGGCTACACCTTC.

The chain joins TRBV5-6 to TRBJ2-2; 7 bases are shared with TRBD1. Looked up from germline, CDR1 is SGHDT and CDR2 is YYEEEE. The CDR3 length is 12 residues. Germline trimming cut 0 bases from V and 12 bases from J; bases unmatched to any gene: 2. The CDR3 sequence is CASSLATGKLFF. Here the CDR3 DNA reads TGTGCCAGCAGCTTGGCGACAGGGAAGCTGTTTTTT.

J is TRBJ2-5 and V is TRBV29-1; weak D call: TRBD1 (6 bases). This CDR3 comprises 12 residues. Germline V lookup: CDR1 SQVTM, CDR2 ANQGSEA. Trimming shortened V by 5 bases and J by 3 bases, and 10 bases separated the two germline ends. The CDR3 is CSVRTDKETQYF. DNA of the CDR3: TGCAGCGTTCGGACAGACAAAGAGACCCAGTACTTC.

The chain has TRBV6-5 and TRBJ2-1; D is unresolved. The CDR3 spans 12 residues. CDR1 is MNHEY and CDR2 is SVGAGI in the germline V gene. V was trimmed by 7 bases and J by 0 bases, leaving 4 bases between them. Here the CDR3 reads CASTSSYNEQFF. For the CDR3, the DNA is TGTGCCAGCACGTCCTCCTACAATGAGCAGTTCTTC.

CDR3 protein: CASSLETRYGYTF. CDR3 coding DNA: TGTGCCAGCAGCTTAGAAACCAGATATGGCTACACCTTC. The chain combines TRBV7-8 with TRBJ1-2; D remains unclear. Germline-derived CDR1 and CDR2 are SGHVS and FQNEAQ. The CDR3 runs 13 residues. V dropped 1 base and J dropped 5 bases, with 8 bases sitting between them.

V and J are TRBV15 and TRBJ2-3; no definite D call. Trimming took 5 bases from V and 11 from J, leaving 23 bases between them. Germline V lookup: CDR1 LNHNV, CDR2 YYDKDF (reference sequence). CDR3 length equals 15 residues. The chain's CDR3 is CATSLGPGSQDGQYF. The CDR3, as DNA: TGTGCCACCAGCTTAGGGCCTGGAAGTCAAGATGGGCAGTATTTT.

V and J are TRBV5-1 and TRBJ2-2, with 8 bases that match TRBD1. V trimming: 4 bases; J trimming: 5 bases; junction bases outside the gene matches: 4. CDR1 is SGHRS, CDR2 YFSETQ, per germline. CDR3 length equals 14 residues. The CDR3, as DNA: TGCGCCAGCAGCGACAGGGGTCGAACCGGGGAGCTGTTTTTT. Translation: CASSDRGRTGELFF.

The chain uses TRBV28 and TRBJ2-7; D may be TRBD1 (5 bases). The CDR3 consists of 14 residues. From germline, CDR1 is MDHEN and CDR2 SYDVKM. V lost 6 bases and J 5 bases, leaving 17 bases between the germline ends. This CDR3 is CASSSSTVLNEQYF. The CDR3 DNA is TGTGCCAGCAGCTCTTCGACAGTGTTAAACGAGCAGTACTTC.

The genes are TRBV7-9 and TRBJ1-2, with D perhaps matching TRBD1 (5 bases). Germline V gives CDR1 SEHNR, CDR2 FQNEAQ (reference sequence). This CDR3 spans 13 amino acids. V was trimmed by 5 bases and J by 8 bases, leaving 15 bases between them. For the CDR3, the DNA is TGTGCCAGCAGCCTCGACTGGGGGGACGGCTACACCTTC. Its translation is CASSLDWGDGYTF.

The CDR3 DNA sequence: TGCGCCAGCAGCTTGGGGCGAGACACAGATACGCAGTATTTT. Amino acid sequence: CASSLGRDTDTQYF. This chain links TRBV5-1 with TRBJ2-3; no clear D. V lost 0 bases to trimming and J lost 2 bases, with 7 bases between them. Germline CDR1 SGHRS, CDR2 YFSETQ. The CDR3 spans 14 residues.

J is TRBJ1-1 and V is TRBV7-9, with D possibly being TRBD1 (5 bases). Germline loops: CDR1 SEHNR, CDR2 FQNEAQ (reference sequence). The CDR3 is made up of 14 amino acids. V was trimmed by 7 bases and J by 2 bases, leaving 14 bases between them. CDR3 sequence reads: CASTPSGGNTEAFF. The CDR3 DNA follows: TGTGCCAGCACTCCTTCGGGGGGTAACACTGAAGCTTTCTTT.

V and J are TRBV29-1 and TRBJ2-7; 12 positions match TRBD2. Germline V gene data show CDR1 as SQVTM and CDR2 as ANQGSEA. This CDR3 has 15 amino acids. Unmatched junction bases numbered 10, after V lost 5 bases and J lost 5 bases. CDR3 sequence (DNA): TGCAGCGTTATCGGTCTAGCGGGAGGGATCGACGAGCAGTACTTC. Its translation is CSVIGLAGGIDEQYF.

The chain uses TRBV5-5 and TRBJ2-2, with TRBD1 as a possible D gene (6 bases). This CDR3 region has 17 residues. The germline CDR1 and CDR2 sequences are SGHKS and YYEKEE (reference sequence). V lost 0 bases, J lost 6 bases, and 18 bases lay in between. CDR3: CASSLVPQGSGPGELFF. DNA of the CDR3: TGTGCCAGCAGCTTGGTTCCCCAGGGGTCGGGCCCCGGGGAGCTGTTTTTT. The full variable domain, completed using reference TRBV5-5 and TRBJ2-2, is DAGVTQSPTHLIKTRGQQVTLRCSPISGHKSVSWYQQVLGQGPQFIFQYYEKEERGRGNFPDRFSARQFPNYSSELNVNALLLGDSALYLCASSLVPQGSGPGELFFGEGSRLTVL.

Sample share makes this clone medium-sized. This sequence joins TRBV14 and TRBJ1-1; 9 bases map to TRBD1. The germline V gene has CDR1 SGHDN and CDR2 FVKESK. Losses at the gene ends were 2 bases for V and 4 bases for J; bases not matched to a gene: 14. This CDR3 comprises 18 residues. This CDR3 is CASSQSGTGSLLGTEAFF. The CDR3 nucleotides are TGTGCCAGCAGCCAATCCGGGACAGGGTCCCTGCTGGGCACTGAAGCTTTCTTT.

The chain uses TRBV10-3 and TRBJ1-3; 10 positions agree with TRBD1. CDR1 is ENHRY, CDR2 SYGVKD, per germline. V trimming: 2 bases; J trimming: 4 bases; junction bases outside the gene matches: 2. CDR3 length: 15 amino acids. CDR3 sequence reads: CAISEPTGGGNTIYF. CDR3 bases: TGTGCCATCAGTGAGCCGACAGGGGGCGGAAACACCATATATTTT.

The J gene is TRBJ1-5, the V gene TRBV12-3 or TRBV12-4; weak D call: TRBD1 (6 bases). With 8 bases removed from V and 4 bases from J, the gap between germline ends came to 12 bases. The CDR3 has 13 amino acids. The CDR3 nucleotides read TGTGCCAGCGGATTGACAGGTAATCAGCCCCAGCATTTT. This sequence encodes CASGLTGNQPQHF.

The CDR3 sequence: CATSRERTQVYTGGYTF. In DNA form, the CDR3 reads TGTGCCACCAGCAGAGAAAGGACACAAGTCTATACGGGTGGCTACACCTTC. The chain uses TRBV15 and TRBJ1-2; tentatively, D is TRBD1 (5 bases). Germline CDR1 reads LNHNV; CDR2 reads YYDKDF (reference sequence). Trimming removed 0 bases at V and 7 bases at J, with 21 bases between. The CDR3 is made up of 17 amino acids. Filled out from reference TRBV15 and TRBJ1-2, the complete variable domain reads DAMVIQNPRYQVTQFGKPVTLSCSQTLNHNVMYWYQQKSSQAPKLLFHYYDKDFNNEADTPDNFQSRRPNTSFCFLDIRSPGLGDTAMYLCATSRERTQVYTGGYTFGSGTRLTVV.

This chain joins TRBV21-1 and TRBJ2-7; the table's D gene call, TRBD1, was not cross checked with the DNA. TRBV21-1 represents a pseudogene. This CDR3 is built from 15 residues. Here the CDR3 DNA reads TGTGCCAGCAGCAGACCCGGGACAGTTCCCTACGAGCAGTACTTC. This translates into CASSRPGTVPYEQYF.

The chain carries TRBV5-8 and TRBJ2-1, with D possibly matching TRBD1 (6 bases). V was cut by 6 bases and J by 7 bases, with 14 bases left in between. The CDR3 contains 13 residues. Germline loops: CDR1 SGHTS, CDR2 YDEGEE. CDR3 nucleotide sequence: TGTGCCAGCAACCGGGCCCAGGGGAATGAGCAGTTCTTC. As protein: CASNRAQGNEQFF.

The chain has TRBV10-3 and TRBJ2-5; D is perhaps TRBD1 (6 bases). Germline lookup yields CDR1 ENHRY and CDR2 SYGVKD. Trimming left V 6 bases short and J 0 bases short, with 11 bases between. The CDR3 has 14 amino acids. The CDR3 DNA follows: TGTGCCATCAGCAGGGGACCCGACCAAGAGACCCAGTACTTC. Translation: CAISRGPDQETQYF.

A few counts support this clone. This rearrangement joins TRBV6-5 to TRBJ1-6; 9 bases line up with TRBD1. The CDR3 contains 15 residues. The germline V gene encodes CDR1 MNHEY and CDR2 SVGAGI. Unmatched junction bases numbered 10, after V lost 6 bases and J lost 10 bases. The CDR3 DNA follows: TGTGCCAGCAGGGACACAGGGGGCGCAGGGTCACCCCTCCACTTT. Residues: CASRDTGGAGSPLHF.

This chain uses TRBV5-1 with TRBJ2-1; TRBD2 matches at 8 bases. Losses at the gene ends were 0 bases for V and 7 bases for J; bases not matched to a gene: 3. Germline CDR1 SGHRS, CDR2 YFSETQ. The CDR3 is 14 amino acids. The CDR3 nucleotides are TGCGCCAGCAGCTTGGGCGGACTAGCTAATGAGCAGTTCTTC. This codes for CASSLGGLANEQFF.